The rows below give T cell receptor beta chains drawn from one sample of a study of T cells in Graves' hyperthyroidism and ophthalmopathy. TCRdb called the multiplex PCR reads again in MiXCR, with one record for every CDR3 protein. Among 550,000 to 850,000 distinct CDR3 sequences listed, approximately 19% were seen once. The sample was blood. The receptors were gathered from a woman between 45 and 60 years old with Graves' hyperthyroidism that later progressed to Graves' ophthalmopathy. Each CDR3 is given with its conserved first and last residue. D genes are given only for firm matches. A clone size is listed for some rows: how often the clone was seen (once, few, many), or a class if it is expanded.

D gene: TRBD2
J gene: TRBJ2-3
V gene: TRBV3-1
clone size: many
CDR3 length: 14
CDR3 DNA: TGTGCCAGCAGCCCCCGGGAGGGGCCAGATACGCAGTATTTT
CDR3 protein: CASSPREGPDTQYF

D gene: -
J gene: TRBJ1-3
V gene: TRBV5-1
clone size: -
CDR3 length: 15
CDR3 DNA: TGCGCCAGCAGCGTCATGACAGGTTTTGGAAACACCATATATTTT
CDR3 protein: CASSVMTGFGNTIYF

D gene: -
J gene: TRBJ1-1
V gene: TRBV6-1
clone size: few
CDR3 length: 14
CDR3 DNA: TGTGCCAGCAGTGAGAGGACAGTACGCACTGAAGCTTTCTTT
CDR3 protein: CASSERTVRTEAFF

D gene: -
J gene: TRBJ1-1
V gene: TRBV25-1
clone size: few
CDR3 length: 13
CDR3 DNA: TGTGCCAGCAGTGAATTGAGTTGGGGCGGAGCTTTCTTT
CDR3 protein: CASSELSWGGAFF

D gene: -
J gene: TRBJ2-1
V gene: TRBV18
clone size: many
CDR3 length: 13
CDR3 DNA: TGTGCCAGCTCACCCGACTGGGACAATGAGCAGTTCTTC
CDR3 protein: CASSPDWDNEQFF

D gene: -
J gene: TRBJ1-2
V gene: TRBV6-5
clone size: -
CDR3 length: 14
CDR3 DNA: TGTGCCAGCAGTTATATAGGAATGAGCACTGGCTACACCTTC
CDR3 protein: CASSYIGMSTGYTF

D gene: -
J gene: TRBJ1-2
V gene: TRBV27
clone size: -
CDR3 length: 14
CDR3 DNA: TGTGCCAGCAGTTCGAGGGGGAGACCCTATGGCTACACCTTC
CDR3 protein: CASSSRGRPYGYTF

D gene: -
J gene: TRBJ1-5
V gene: TRBV6-1
clone size: many
CDR3 length: 14
CDR3 DNA: TGTGCCAGCAGTGAAGTGACTACCAGTCAGCCCCAGCATTTT
CDR3 protein: CASSEVTTSQPQHF

D gene: -
J gene: TRBJ1-4
V gene: TRBV20-1
clone size: -
CDR3 length: 12
CDR3 DNA: TGCAGTGCAAAAGGGACGTATGAAAAACTGTTTTTT
CDR3 protein: CSAKGTYEKLFF

D gene: -
J gene: TRBJ2-3
V gene: TRBV20-1
clone size: many
CDR3 length: 12
CDR3 DNA: TGCAGTGCTCGGCCGAGCCGGGATACGCAGTATTTT
CDR3 protein: CSARPSRDTQYF

D gene: -
J gene: TRBJ1-1
V gene: TRBV9
clone size: few
CDR3 length: 15
CDR3 DNA: TGTGCCAGCAGCGTAGCTGTTTCGTTGAACACTGAAGCTTTCTTT
CDR3 protein: CASSVAVSLNTEAFF

D gene: TRBD2
J gene: TRBJ2-1
V gene: TRBV7-9
clone size: few
CDR3 length: 15
CDR3 DNA: TGTGCCAGCAGCCCTCCCGGGACTAGCGGCAATGAGCAGTTCTTC
CDR3 protein: CASSPPGTSGNEQFF

D gene: -
J gene: TRBJ1-4
V gene: TRBV12-3/TRBV12-4
clone size: many
CDR3 length: 16
CDR3 DNA: TGTGCCAGCAGTTCCCCTAGAGGGGGAACTAATGAAAAACTGTTTTTT
CDR3 protein: CASSSPRGGTNEKLFF

D gene: TRBD1
J gene: TRBJ1-2
V gene: TRBV5-6
clone size: -
CDR3 length: 14
CDR3 DNA: TGTGCCAGCAGTAGGGGACAGGGTACTGGTGGCTACACCTTC
CDR3 protein: CASSRGQGTGGYTF

D gene: -
J gene: TRBJ2-1
V gene: TRBV20-1
clone size: many
CDR3 length: 14
CDR3 DNA: TGCAGTGCTAGTGGGCGGGGCTCCTACAATGAGCAGTTCTTC
CDR3 protein: CSASGRGSYNEQFF

D gene: -
J gene: TRBJ2-1
V gene: TRBV6-1
clone size: -
CDR3 length: 16
CDR3 DNA: TGTGCCAGCAGTTACTTACTCACCGGACAGAACAATGAGCAGTTCTTC
CDR3 protein: CASSYLLTGQNNEQFF

D gene: -
J gene: TRBJ1-5
V gene: TRBV20-1
clone size: few
CDR3 length: 11
CDR3 DNA: TGCAGTGCCTGGCTCGGGGGGGCCCAGCATTTT
CDR3 protein: CSAWLGGAQHF

D gene: TRBD1
J gene: TRBJ1-5
V gene: TRBV12-3/TRBV12-4
clone size: many
CDR3 length: 14
CDR3 DNA: TGTGCCAGCAGTACCCGACAGGGGGATCAGCCCCAGCATTTT
CDR3 protein: CASSTRQGDQPQHF

D gene: -
J gene: TRBJ2-3
V gene: TRBV11-2
clone size: many
CDR3 length: 16
CDR3 DNA: TGTGCCAGCAGCTTTGGGCGGGTCTTGAGCACAGATACGCAGTATTTT
CDR3 protein: CASSFGRVLSTDTQYF

D gene: -
J gene: TRBJ2-7
V gene: TRBV30
clone size: few
CDR3 length: 12
CDR3 DNA: TGTGCCTGGAGTGTCGGAGGGGGCGAGCAGTACTTC
CDR3 protein: CAWSVGGGEQYF